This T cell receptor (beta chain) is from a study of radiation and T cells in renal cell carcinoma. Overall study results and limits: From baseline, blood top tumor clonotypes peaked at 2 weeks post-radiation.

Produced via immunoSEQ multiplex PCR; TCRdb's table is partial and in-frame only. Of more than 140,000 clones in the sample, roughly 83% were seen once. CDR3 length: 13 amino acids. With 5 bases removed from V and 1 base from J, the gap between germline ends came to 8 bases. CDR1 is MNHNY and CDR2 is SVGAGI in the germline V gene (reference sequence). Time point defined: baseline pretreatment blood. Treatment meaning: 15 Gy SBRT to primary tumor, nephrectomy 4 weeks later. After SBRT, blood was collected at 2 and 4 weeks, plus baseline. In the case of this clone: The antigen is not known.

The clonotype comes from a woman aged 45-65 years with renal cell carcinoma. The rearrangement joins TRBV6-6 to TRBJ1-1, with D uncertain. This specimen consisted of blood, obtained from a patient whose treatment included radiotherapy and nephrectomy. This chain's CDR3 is CASSATRNTEAFF. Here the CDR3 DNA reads TGTGCCAGCAGTGCCACCAGGAACACTGAAGCTTTCTTT.